This is a list of T cell receptor beta chains from one sample in a study of blood T cell repertoires in COVID-19. The table came from immunoSEQ multiplex PCR; TCRdb's copy has only in-frame clones and leaves some out. The sample includes roughly 100,000 clones, roughly 79% of them seen just once. The sequencing input was peripheral blood. Receptors were obtained from a woman between 70 and 85 years old with acute or convalescent COVID-19. Each CDR3 is given with its conserved first and last residue. D genes are given only for firm matches. The size of a clone is reported for some rows only, either as once, few or many, or as a class for expanded clones.

v_gene	d_gene	j_gene	abundance	CDR3nt	CDR3aa
TRBV6-5	TRBD1	TRBJ1-1	-	TGTGCCAGCAGCCCGGGCGAGGGGGCGTACACTGAAGCTTTCTTT	CASSPGEGAYTEAFF
TRBV9	TRBD2	TRBJ2-1	-	TGTGCCAGCAGCTCAGCGGGGGGTATAGGTGAGCAGTTCTTC	CASSSAGGIGEQFF
TRBV7-8	-	TRBJ2-1	-	TGTGCCAGCAGCGCCGACACCGCACCGCCCTACAATGAGCAGTTCTTC	CASSADTAPPYNEQFF
TRBV7-9	-	TRBJ1-2	-	TGTGCCAGCAGCTTCTCCGACATCTATGGCTACACCTTC	CASSFSDIYGYTF
TRBV7-9	TRBD2	TRBJ2-7	once	TGTGCCTCCCAGGGACTAGCGGACTACGAGCAGTACTTC	CASQGLADYEQYF
TRBV6-5	-	TRBJ1-2	-	TGTGCCAGCAGCCGAACTGTTAACTATGGCTACACCTTC	CASSRTVNYGYTF
TRBV5-6	-	TRBJ1-1	once	TGTGCCAGCAATAAAGGAGGGGCCACTGAAGCTTTCTTT	CASNKGGATEAFF
TRBV3-1/TRBV3-2	-	TRBJ1-5	few	TGTGCCAGCAGCCAAGATAACTATCAGCCCCAGCATTTT	CASSQDNYQPQHF
TRBV13	-	TRBJ2-5	-	TGTGCCAGCAGCTTACACGGAGAGACCCAGTACTTC	CASSLHGETQYF
TRBV5-1	-	TRBJ2-1	-	TGCGCCAGCAGGGGGGGTTCCTACAATGAGCAGTTCTTC	CASRGGSYNEQFF
TRBV4-1	TRBD2	TRBJ2-2	once	TGCGCCAGCAGCCCGACTAGCGGCGTAACCGGGGAGCTGTTTTTT	CASSPTSGVTGELFF
TRBV9	-	TRBJ1-1	-	TGTGCCAGCAGCTTCCGGGCCAGGGGCGGCACTGAAGCTTTCTTT	CASSFRARGGTEAFF
TRBV5-1	TRBD1	TRBJ1-2	-	TGCGCCAGCAGCCCGACAGGGGGCGGCTATGGCTACACCTTC	CASSPTGGGYGYTF
TRBV5-1	-	TRBJ2-7	once	TGCGCCAGCAGCTTGGCGACAGGCGGAACCTACGAGCAGTACTTC	CASSLATGGTYEQYF
TRBV27	TRBD1	TRBJ2-1	-	TGTGCCAGCGGGGGGGACAGGGGGTACAATGAGCAGTTCTTC	CASGGDRGYNEQFF
TRBV13	TRBD2	TRBJ2-2	-	TGTGCCAGCAGCTTAGGGGAGTCTAGCGGGACCGGGGAGCTGTTTTTT	CASSLGESSGTGELFF
TRBV30	-	TRBJ2-6	-	TGTGCCTGGAGTCCACGGGGCTCTGGGGCCAACGTCCTGACTTTC	CAWSPRGSGANVLTF
TRBV5-6	TRBD1	TRBJ1-1	-	TGTGCCAGCAGCTATCCCACCGGGACAGGGGGCATTTACACTGAAGCTTTCTTT	CASSYPTGTGGIYTEAFF
TRBV3-1/TRBV3-2	-	TRBJ1-1	-	TGTGCCAGCAAGCAGGACGGGACACCCGCCACTGAAGCTTTCTTT	CASKQDGTPATEAFF
TRBV15	TRBD1	TRBJ1-5	-	TGTGCCACCAGCATGACAGGGGGTCCTCAGCCCCAGCATTTT	CATSMTGGPQPQHF
TRBV5-4	TRBD2	TRBJ2-7	once	TGTGCCAGCAGTCACCTCGGACTAGCGGGAGGGCCCTACGAGCAGTACTTC	CASSHLGLAGGPYEQYF
TRBV7-9	-	TRBJ2-2	few	TGTGCCAGCAGCCCTATCTTGGCAGGGTACACCGGGGAGCTGTTTTTT	CASSPILAGYTGELFF
TRBV6-6	-	TRBJ2-5	-	TGTGCCAGCAGTCTTACTTTGGCTTCGGGACAACTCCAAGAGACCCAGTACTTC	CASSLTLASGQLQETQYF
TRBV20-1	-	TRBJ2-7	-	TGCAGTGCTAGTCCCCCGAGGGACACCTACGAGCAGTACTTC	CSASPPRDTYEQYF
TRBV5-4	TRBD1	TRBJ1-2	-	TGTGCCAGCAGCCCGACAGGGGGCGCAGGCTACACCTTC	CASSPTGGAGYTF
TRBV6-5	-	TRBJ2-7	-	TGTGCCAGCAGTTTCACACCCGGCAGGGGCTTGGGCGAGCAGTACTTC	CASSFTPGRGLGEQYF
TRBV2	-	TRBJ2-2	-	TGTGCCAGCAGGACAGGGAACACCGGGGAGCTGTTTTTT	CASRTGNTGELFF
TRBV3-1/TRBV3-2	-	TRBJ1-1	-	TGTGCCAGCAGCCAAGAAGATCGGGGAGGAACTGAAGCTTTCTTT	CASSQEDRGGTEAFF
TRBV2	-	TRBJ1-1	few	TGTGCCAGCAGTGGAGGGGGGGGGCGCCGAGCCACTGAAGCTTTCTTT	CASSGGGGRRATEAFF
TRBV7-3	-	TRBJ1-1	-	TGTGCCAGCAGCCCCCGAGGCGGGGGGACTGAAGCTTTCTTT	CASSPRGGGTEAFF
TRBV27	TRBD2	TRBJ2-5	-	TGTGCCAGCAGTCTTCTAGCGGGGGGCCGAGACGCAAAGGAGACCCAGTACTTC	CASSLLAGGRDAKETQYF
TRBV7-2	TRBD1	TRBJ1-6	-	TGTGCCAGCAGCCTGGGACAGGCCAGAAATTCACCCCTCCACTTT	CASSLGQARNSPLHF
TRBV3-1/TRBV3-2	TRBD2	TRBJ2-3	-	TGTGCCAGCAGCCAACCTAGCGGATCCGCAGATACGCAGTATTTT	CASSQPSGSADTQYF
TRBV7-3	-	TRBJ2-3	-	TGTGCCAGCAGCTTAACTAGTCCCACAGATACGCAGTATTTT	CASSLTSPTDTQYF
TRBV7-2	TRBD1	TRBJ2-1	-	TGTGCCAGCAGCTTACTACAGGGACAGCGTTCAGGGAATGAGCAGTTCTTC	CASSLLQGQRSGNEQFF
TRBV24-1	TRBD1	TRBJ1-5	-	TGTGCCACCAGTGACTCCGGGACAGGGGGTTCTCAGCCCCAGCATTTT	CATSDSGTGGSQPQHF
TRBV7-8	-	TRBJ1-1	-	TGTGCCAGCAGCTTATCAGAGAACACTGAAGCTTTCTTT	CASSLSENTEAFF
TRBV7-8	-	TRBJ2-7	-	TGTGCCAGCAGCTTTAGCGGAAGCTCCTACGAGCAGTACTTC	CASSFSGSSYEQYF
TRBV6-2/TRBV6-3	-	TRBJ1-2	-	TGTGCCAGCAGTTTCTCCCTGATTCCGGACAGTAACTATGGCTACACCTTC	CASSFSLIPDSNYGYTF
TRBV9	TRBD1	TRBJ2-2	-	TGTGCCAGCAGCGCCGGGACAGGGGCAGTATTTGGGGAGCTGTTTTTT	CASSAGTGAVFGELFF
TRBV11-2	-	TRBJ1-1	-	TGTGCCAGCAGCTCGACAGGTGGGAACACTGAAGCTTTCTTT	CASSSTGGNTEAFF
TRBV5-5	-	TRBJ1-5	-	TGTGCCAGCAGCAACCAGGGCCAGCCCCAGCATTTT	CASSNQGQPQHF
TRBV27	TRBD1	TRBJ1-2	-	TGTGCCAGCAGTGAGGGACAGGGGGCGTGGGGCTACACCTTC	CASSEGQGAWGYTF
TRBV27	-	TRBJ2-7	-	TGTGCCAGCAGCCCCGGAGGGGTCTCCTACGAGCAGTACTTC	CASSPGGVSYEQYF
TRBV4-3	-	TRBJ1-6	-	TGCGCCAGCAGCCAAGGGGGAGAGGGTTCACCCCTCCACTTT	CASSQGGEGSPLHF
TRBV19	TRBD2	TRBJ2-1	-	TGTGCCAGTAGTATAGAACTAGCGGGACCTCTCCAGCAGTTCTTC	CASSIELAGPLQQFF